The source of this T cell receptor beta chain is a study of cytomegalovirus exposure and HLA in healthy donors. Study outcomes and limitations: Later findings reportedly placed an Asian-associated ancestry cluster below the approximately 670-donor mean for N-insertions. Analyzed later, most CMV-associated TCR beta chains appeared HLA-restricted.

As concerns this clone: Its specificity is unknown.

Both 60 Vbeta primers and 13 Jbeta primers went into the PCR. Methods used by the authors: Counted up in a later analysis, unique TCR beta chains came to 60 million to 95 million, with some 11 million shared. Profiling relied on immunoSEQ multiplex PCR, and the TCRdb table lists in-frame clones only, not all of them. V and J calls and clone size come straight from that table; D and trimming were deduced from the DNA. The sample lists around 160,000 clones, approximately 80% occurring once. Donors counted as nominally healthy when sampled, yet unrecorded immune exposures were likely. In germline, CDR1 is SGHKS, CDR2 YYEKEE (reference sequence). The CDR3 sequence is 15 residues long. V dropped 0 bases and J dropped 5 bases, with 12 bases sitting between them.

The sequence was obtained from a man aged 18 to 29 in good health and CMV-seropositive. Sequencing was performed on PBMCs. J is TRBJ2-1 and V is TRBV5-5, with D possibly TRBD1 on 6 matching bases. The DNA for the CDR3 is TGTGCCAGCAGCTTGGGGTGGGGGCCGAACAATGAGCAGTTCTTC. It encodes CASSLGWGPNNEQFF.